The source of this TCR beta chain is a study of radiation and T cells in renal cell carcinoma. Time point indicated: blood 4 weeks post-SBRT, at nephrectomy. Treatment described: 15 Gy SBRT to primary tumor, nephrectomy 4 weeks later. Profiling relied on immunoSEQ multiplex PCR, and the TCRdb table lists in-frame clones only, not all of them. The sample includes approximately 83,000 clones, approximately 86% of them seen just once. In germline, CDR1 is LNHDA, CDR2 SQIVND (reference sequence). The CDR3 contains 14 residues. V lost 7 bases and J lost 0, with 12 bases in between. The sequence was obtained from a man aged 45-60 years with renal cell carcinoma. The input for sequencing was blood, taken from a patient whose treatment included radiotherapy and nephrectomy. The V and J genes are TRBV19 and TRBJ1-1; D perhaps matches TRBD1 (5 bases). Here the CDR3 reads CASKGHTMNTEAFF. The CDR3 nucleotides are TGTGCCAGTAAAGGACACACCATGAACACTGAAGCTTTCTTT.